This T cell receptor beta chain emerged from a study of OX40 agonist ivuxolimab in advanced cancers. For the study at large: Patients were given ivuxolimab, an antibody that agonizes OX40 (CD134). Partial responses were observed in three patients, of whom one had hepatocellular carcinoma and two had cutaneous melanoma.

The germline gives CDR1 LNHDA, CDR2 SQIVND (reference sequence). Trimming took 3 bases from V and 5 from J, leaving 13 bases between them. The CDR3 is 14 residues long. Blood got drawn at baseline, again on cycle 4 day 1, and then on cycle 7 day 1. Generated by immunoSEQ multiplex PCR, the TCRdb table keeps only in-frame clones and is missing some. Among about 100,000 clones, 75% to 90% were seen once, and the ten largest hold around 0.16%. The study's findings and limits: It was not determined which antigens were specifically recognized by the peripheral T cells that had undergone clonal expansion.

Remarks on this clone: Its antigen is not identified.

The specimen comprised CD4+ or CD8+ T cells sorted from blood, sampled in a trial of the OX40 agonist ivuxolimab. The TCR was taken from an adult with an advanced solid tumor such as melanoma, head and neck, liver or kidney cancer. The genes are TRBV19 and TRBJ1-1, with D uncertain. The CDR3 nucleotides are TGTGCCAGTAGTATCCTCCTTAGGGAAACTGAAGCTTTCTTT. This translates into CASSILLRETEAFF. Looking up the rest from reference TRBV19 and TRBJ1-1 gives the full variable domain: DGGITQSPKYLFRKEGQNVTLSCEQNLNHDAMYWYRQDPGQGLRLIYYSQIVNDFQKGDIAEGYSVSREKKESFPLTVTSAQKNPTAFYLCASSILLRETEAFFGQGTRLTVV.